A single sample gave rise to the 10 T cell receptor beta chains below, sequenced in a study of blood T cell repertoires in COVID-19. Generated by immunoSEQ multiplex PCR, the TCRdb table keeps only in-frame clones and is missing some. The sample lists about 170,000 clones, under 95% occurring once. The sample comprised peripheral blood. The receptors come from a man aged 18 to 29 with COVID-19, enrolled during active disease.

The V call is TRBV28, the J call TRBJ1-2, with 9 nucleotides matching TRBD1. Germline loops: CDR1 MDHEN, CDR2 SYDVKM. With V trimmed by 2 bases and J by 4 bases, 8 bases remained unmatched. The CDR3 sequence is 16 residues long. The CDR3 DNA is TGTGCCAGCAGTTTAATTGACAGGGGGAACGTCTATGGCTACACCTTC. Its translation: CASSLIDRGNVYGYTF.

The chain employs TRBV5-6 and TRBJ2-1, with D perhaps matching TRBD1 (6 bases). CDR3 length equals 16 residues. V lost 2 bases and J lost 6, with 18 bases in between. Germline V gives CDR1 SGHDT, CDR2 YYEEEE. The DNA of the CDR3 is TGTGCCAGCAGCTTTGGGATGTCGGAAGGGGGCAATGAGCAGTTCTTC. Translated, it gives CASSFGMSEGGNEQFF. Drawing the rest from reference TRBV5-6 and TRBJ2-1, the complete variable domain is DAGVTQSPTHLIKTRGQQVTLRCSPKSGHDTVSWYQQALGQGPQFIFQYYEEEERQRGNFPDRFSGHQFPNYSSELNVNALLLGDSALYLCASSFGMSEGGNEQFFGPGTRLTVL.

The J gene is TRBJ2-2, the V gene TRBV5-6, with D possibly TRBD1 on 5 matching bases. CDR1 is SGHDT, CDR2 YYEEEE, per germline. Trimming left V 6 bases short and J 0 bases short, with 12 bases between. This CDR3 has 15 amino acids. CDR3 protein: CASNPSTANTGELFF. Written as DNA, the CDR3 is TGTGCCAGCAACCCCTCGACAGCGAACACCGGGGAGCTGTTTTTT.

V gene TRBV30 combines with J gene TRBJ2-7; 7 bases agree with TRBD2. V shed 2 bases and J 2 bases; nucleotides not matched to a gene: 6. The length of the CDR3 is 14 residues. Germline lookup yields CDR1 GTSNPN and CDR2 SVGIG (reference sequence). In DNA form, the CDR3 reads TGTGCCTGGAGTCGCGAGCGGGGAGCCTACGAGCAGTACTTC. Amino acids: CAWSRERGAYEQYF. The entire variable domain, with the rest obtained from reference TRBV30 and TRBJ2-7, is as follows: SQTIHQWPATLVQPVGSPLSLECTVEGTSNPNLYWYRQAAGRGLQLLFYSVGIGQISSEVPQNLSASRPQDRQFILSSKKLLLSDSGFYLCAWSRERGAYEQYFGPGTRLTVT.

The CDR3 nucleotides are TGTGCCAGTAGTATGGAGCTACGGGGACAGCGGAGGTACTTC. Translating it yields CASSMELRGQRRYF. The J gene is TRBJ2-5, the V gene TRBV19, with 7 positions matching TRBD1. The V gene's germline CDR1 is LNHDA and CDR2 SQIVND (reference sequence). CDR3 length: 14 residues. J gave up 13 bases and V 3 bases, and 14 bases lay outside the gene matches.

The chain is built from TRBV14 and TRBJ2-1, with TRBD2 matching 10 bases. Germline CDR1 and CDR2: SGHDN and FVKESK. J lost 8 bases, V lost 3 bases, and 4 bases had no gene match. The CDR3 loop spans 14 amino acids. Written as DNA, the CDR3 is TGTGCCAGCAGCCAGAGCGGGAGGGCCTATGAGCAGTTCTTC. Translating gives CASSQSGRAYEQFF.

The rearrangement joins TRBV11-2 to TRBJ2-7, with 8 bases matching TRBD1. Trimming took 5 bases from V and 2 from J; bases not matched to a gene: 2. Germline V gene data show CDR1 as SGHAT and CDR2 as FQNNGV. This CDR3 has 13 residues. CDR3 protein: CASSLTGAYEQYF. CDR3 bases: TGTGCCAGCAGCCTGACAGGGGCCTACGAGCAGTACTTC.

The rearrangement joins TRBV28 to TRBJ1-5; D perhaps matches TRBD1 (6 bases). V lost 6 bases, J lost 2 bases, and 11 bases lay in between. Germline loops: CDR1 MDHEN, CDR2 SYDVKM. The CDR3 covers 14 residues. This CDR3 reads CASRRGMGNQPQHF. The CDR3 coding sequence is TGTGCCAGCAGAAGGGGGATGGGCAATCAGCCCCAGCATTTT.

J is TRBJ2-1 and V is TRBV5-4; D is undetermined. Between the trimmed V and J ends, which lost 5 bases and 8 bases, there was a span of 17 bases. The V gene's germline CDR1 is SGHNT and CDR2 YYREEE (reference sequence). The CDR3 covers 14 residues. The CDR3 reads CASSLTPAMDEQFF. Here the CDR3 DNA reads TGTGCCAGCAGTCTGACTCCAGCTATGGATGAGCAGTTCTTC.

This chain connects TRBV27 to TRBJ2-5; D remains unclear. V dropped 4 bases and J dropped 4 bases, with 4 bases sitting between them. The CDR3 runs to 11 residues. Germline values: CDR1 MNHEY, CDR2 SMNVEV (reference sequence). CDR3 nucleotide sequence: TGTGCCAGCAGTTACGGAGAGACCCAGTACTTC. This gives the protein CASSYGETQYF.